This TCR beta chain comes out of a study of regulatory T cells in long-lasting Graves disease. This CDR3 is built from 10 residues. Germline CDR1 GTSNPN, CDR2 SVGIG (reference sequence). General observations from the study: Not thyroid tissue but only peripheral blood was studied.

Time point defined: newly diagnosed GD, antithyroid drugs for less than 3 months. RNA extracted from PBMCs served as the sequencing template. This clonotype appeared many times. The antigen remains undetermined. Arm-PCR of CDR3 regions and iRepertoire HTBI primers were the basis on which TCR beta libraries were built. Each CDR3 protein gets one entry after TCRdb re-called the multiplex PCR reads with MiXCR. The profile shows 300,000 to 400,000 distinct CDR3 sequences, about a sixth of them singletons. These records were also assigned to another study, of T cells in Graves' hyperthyroidism and ophthalmopathy. That study adds: Lactation, pregnancy, other autoimmune disease or uncontrolled infection led to exclusion of patients. The diagnostic basis comprised clinical symptoms, serum thyroxine and TRAb, thyroid ultrasound and orbital computed tomography. In the first-round RT-PCR of the TCR CDR3, the HTBI primer set was used.

Sample: peripheral blood mononuclear cells (PBMCs), taken at new diagnosis, from a patient treated with antithyroid drugs. The TCR sequence derives from a man aged 35-49 years with Graves disease. The chain recombines TRBV30 with TRBJ2-1; D uncertain. CDR3 loop: CAHIGNEQFF. CDR3 coding DNA: TGTGCGCATATCGGGAATGAGCAGTTCTTC.